This TCR beta chain was captured by sequencing in a study of technical replicates of blood from a few donors. Sequencing used immunoSEQ multiplex PCR; TCRdb keeps in-frame clones, though not all of them. The data hold 50,000 to 65,000 clones, with almost 95% observed a single time. This CDR3 is built from 17 residues. Germline V lookup: CDR1 MNHNS, CDR2 SASEGT. Trimming stripped 0 bases from V and 0 bases from J, with 11 bases between. The TCR comes from a human donor in good health. Some clones in this sample may be carry-over from other donors' samples. This chain joins TRBV6-1 and TRBJ1-4, with D unresolved. Sequences were obtained from PBMCs. CDR3 protein: CASSEARYLATNEKLFF. CDR3 bases: TGTGCCAGCAGTGAAGCGCGTTACCTTGCAACTAATGAAAAACTGTTTTTT.